The 11 T cell receptor beta chains below come from one sample, sequenced in a study of CD8+ T cells in alopecia areata. The sequencing template was cDNA reverse transcribed from extracted RNA. The assay was immunoSEQ multiplex PCR, and TCRdb's table has in-frame clones only and misses some. The profile shows 200,000 to 250,000 clones, 50% to 60% of them singletons. As for treatment: oral pan-JAK inhibitor, 5-10 mg twice daily. Sample: CD4+ T cells sorted from blood, taken at week 4, from a patient treated with tofacitinib. The receptors stem from a human donor with alopecia areata.

The CDR3 DNA sequence: TGTGCCTGGAGTGTTGGTGGACGGCCCTCCTACGAGCAGTACTTC. It codes for CAWSVGGRPSYEQYF. This rearrangement joins TRBV30 to TRBJ2-7; D unresolved. This CDR3 comprises 15 residues. Germline-derived CDR1 and CDR2 are GTSNPN and SVGIG (reference sequence). The ends were cut back, 0 bases at V and 0 bases at J, with 12 bases in the middle.

CDR3 loop: CSVVDAGAEAFF. The CDR3 DNA follows: TGCAGCGTCGTAGACGCAGGGGCAGAAGCTTTCTTT. The V call is TRBV29-1, the J call TRBJ1-1; the D gene is possibly TRBD1 (6 bases). Germline loops: CDR1 SQVTM, CDR2 ANQGSEA. This CDR3 is built from 12 residues. V was pared by 6 bases and J by 8 bases, with 16 bases between. Complete variable domain (other parts from reference TRBV29-1 and TRBJ1-1): SAVISQKPSRDICQRGTSLTIQCQVDSQVTMMFWYRQQPGQSLTLIATANQGSEATYESGFVIDKFPISRPNLTFSTLTVSNMSPEDSSIYLCSVVDAGAEAFFGQGTRLTVV.

J is TRBJ2-1 and V is TRBV7-2; D may correspond to TRBD1 or TRBD2 (5 bases each). This CDR3 is 15 amino acids long. From germline, CDR1 is SGHTA and CDR2 FQGNSA. V lost 0 bases and J lost 7, with 13 bases in between. The CDR3 protein is CASSLAPYGGNEQFF. For the CDR3, the DNA is TGTGCCAGCAGCTTAGCGCCCTATGGGGGAAATGAGCAGTTCTTC.

This rearrangement joins TRBV30 to TRBJ1-6; 8 bases agree with TRBD1. This CDR3 is 17 amino acids long. V was pared by 1 base and J by 10 bases, with 15 bases of the junction left unmatched. Germline values: CDR1 GTSNPN, CDR2 SVGIG (reference sequence). CDR3 DNA: TGTGCCTGGAGTGCCAACAACAGGGGGGCGGTTAGGTCACCCCTCCACTTT. This codes for CAWSANNRGAVRSPLHF.

The gene calls are TRBV6-6 and TRBJ1-1; D perhaps matches TRBD1 (6 bases). The V gene's germline CDR1 is MNHNY and CDR2 SVGAGI (reference sequence). The CDR3 extends over 13 amino acids. Deletions cut 2 bases from V and 8 bases from J, with 12 bases between. CDR3 coding DNA: TGTGCCAGCAGTTACCAGCCCGGGACAGAAGCTTTCTTT. Encoded protein: CASSYQPGTEAFF.

This clone has only a few counts. The chain uses TRBV2 and TRBJ2-3; 8 nucleotides agree with TRBD1. Germline trimming cut 3 bases from V and 3 bases from J; bases unmatched to any gene: 5. The CDR3 spans 15 residues. CDR1 SNHLY and CDR2 FYNNEI come from the germline V gene. The CDR3 coding sequence is TGTGCCAGCAGTGAGTCAGGGGGCAAGACAGATACGCAGTATTTT. It translates to CASSESGGKTDTQYF.

The V call is TRBV30, the J call TRBJ2-1, with D perhaps TRBD2 (7 bases). CDR1 is GTSNPN and CDR2 is SVGIG in the germline V gene (reference sequence). The CDR3 is 14 amino acids. Trimming took off 0 bases at V and 7 bases at J, with 13 bases between the two ends. Here the CDR3 DNA reads TGTGCCTGGAGTGTACGCGGGGGCCGAAATGAGCAGTTCTTC. Translated, it gives CAWSVRGGRNEQFF. Together with reference TRBV30 and TRBJ2-1, the CDR3 gives the full variable domain: SQTIHQWPATLVQPVGSPLSLECTVEGTSNPNLYWYRQAAGRGLQLLFYSVGIGQISSEVPQNLSASRPQDRQFILSSKKLLLSDSGFYLCAWSVRGGRNEQFFGPGTRLTVL.

This clone was detected ten times or more. The rearrangement uses TRBV14 and TRBJ2-3, with unresolved D. Germline lookup yields CDR1 SGHDN and CDR2 FVKESK. The CDR3 spans 15 residues. Between the trimmed V and J ends, which lost 2 bases and 0 bases, there was a span of 9 bases. For the CDR3, the DNA is TGTGCCAGCAGCCAATGGGTCCTCAGCACAGATACGCAGTATTTT. It codes for CASSQWVLSTDTQYF.

The chain joins TRBV7-9 to TRBJ1-1; possible D gene TRBD1, 6 bases. The germline V gene has CDR1 SEHNR and CDR2 FQNEAQ (reference sequence). The V gene lost 6 bases and the J gene lost 5 bases, with 22 bases spanning the gap. This CDR3 is 16 amino acids long. The CDR3 DNA reads as TGTGCCAGCAGTAAAGCCCTCCTCGGGGGCGGGACTGAAGCTTTCTTT. The encoded protein is CASSKALLGGGTEAFF. The full variable domain, with the rest looked up from reference TRBV7-9 and TRBJ1-1, is DTGVSQNPRHKITKRGQNVTFRCDPISEHNRLYWYRQTLGQGPEFLTYFQNEAQLEKSRLLSDRFSAERPKGSFSTLEIQRTEQGDSAMYLCASSKALLGGGTEAFFGQGTRLTVV.

This chain joins TRBV6-5 and TRBJ2-1; D could derive from TRBD1 or TRBD2 (6 bases each). The CDR3 consists of 15 residues. CDR1 MNHEY and CDR2 SVGAGI come from the germline V gene. Trimming pared 8 bases from V and 7 bases from J, leaving 21 bases between. Here the CDR3 reads CASRISGAIWNEQFF. Written as DNA, the CDR3 is TGTGCCAGCCGTATATCGGGGGCGATTTGGAATGAGCAGTTCTTC.

This clone was seen only a few times. In the same sample, other DNA sequences code for this CDR3. The genes are TRBV5-1 and TRBJ1-2; D is possibly TRBD1 (6 bases). Germline CDR1 and CDR2: SGHRS and YFSETQ. The V and J ends lost 0 bases and 3 bases respectively, with 6 bases between them. This CDR3 is built from 13 residues. The CDR3 loop reads CASSLDRDYGYTF. The CDR3 nucleotides are TGCGCCAGCAGCTTGGACAGGGACTATGGCTACACCTTC. Based on the CDR3 plus reference TRBV5-1 and TRBJ1-2, the full variable domain is KAGVTQTPRYLIKTRGQQVTLSCSPISGHRSVSWYQQTPGQGLQFLFEYFSETQRNKGNFPGRFSGRQFSNSRSEMNVSTLELGDSALYLCASSLDRDYGYTFGSGTRLTVV.